This T cell receptor beta chain was captured by sequencing in a study of graft-versus-host responses after intestinal transplantation. For the study at large: Every one of the recipients received anti-thymocyte globulin induction and afterwards took tacrolimus and steroids for around three years. Study-level findings and limits: Some GvH clones were seen earlier in gut or blood, suggesting intestinal origin. Allograft graft-versus-host to host-versus-graft clonal ratios ran high in patients with graft-donor T cell macrochimerism. Early after transplant, HvG clones declined as circulating GvH clones peaked.

Notes on this clone: The antigen remains unidentified.

Clones were read by immunoSEQ multiplex PCR, and TCRdb kept only the in-frame ones, dropping some. The table includes over 15,000 clones, about 95% detected once. The germline V gene encodes CDR1 MGHRA and CDR2 YSYEKL. V dropped 4 bases and J dropped 11; count of bases not matched to a gene: 11. This CDR3 is built from 14 residues. The chain employs TRBV4-1 and TRBJ1-5; 7 nucleotides agree with TRBD1. Sample: PBMCs, taken 23 days after intestinal transplant. The sequence was obtained from a human patient who received an intestinal transplant, so some T cells may come from the graft donor. The CDR3 DNA reads TGCGCCAGCAGCCTACAGGTGGGACAGTTGGCCCAGCATTTT. It is translated as CASSLQVGQLAQHF.